Below, 5 T cell receptor beta chains from the same sample are listed, as sequenced in a study of T cells in Graves' hyperthyroidism and ophthalmopathy. Authors of the study amplified TCR beta CDR3 regions from RNA transcripts. HTBI primers were used for first-round RT-PCR of the TCR CDR3. MiXCR, run by TCRdb on the multiplex PCR reads, gives a single entry per CDR3 protein. The sample contains roughly 500,000 distinct CDR3 sequences, roughly 46% of which appear only once. The sequencing sample was made of peripheral blood or thyroid tissue (not recorded which). All receptors come from an adult woman with Graves' disease, either hyperthyroidism or ophthalmopathy (not recorded which).

The chain couples TRBV29-1 to TRBJ1-3; D uncertain. Germline CDR1 SQVTM, CDR2 ANQGSEA. V shed 6 bases and J shed 4 bases, with 13 bases lying between them. This CDR3 comprises 13 residues. The CDR3 is CSVTMPGGNTIYF. CDR3 sequence (DNA): TGCAGCGTAACGATGCCGGGAGGAAACACCATATATTTT.

Many counts were recorded for this clonotype. This chain joins TRBV2 and TRBJ2-7; no definite D call. This CDR3 is built from 11 residues. CDR1 is SNHLY and CDR2 is FYNNEI in the germline V gene. Trimming took off 7 bases at V and 7 bases at J, with 11 bases between the two ends. The CDR3 nucleotides are TGTGCCAGCACCATGCTACGGGAGCAGTACTTC. Protein sequence: CASTMLREQYF. Full variable domain (rest looked up from reference TRBV2 and TRBJ2-7): EPEVTQTPSHQVTQMGQEVILRCVPISNHLYFYWYRQILGQKVEFLVSFYNNEISEKSEIFDDQFSVERPDGSNFTLKIRSTKLEDSAMYFCASTMLREQYFGPGTRLTVT.

The V and J genes are TRBV29-1 and TRBJ1-2; TRBD1 matches 7 bases. CDR1 and CDR2 (germline): SQVTM, ANQGSEA. After removal of 6 bases from V and 3 bases from J, the junction contained 13 bases not matched to a gene. The CDR3 spans 15 residues. The CDR3 loop is CSVGQEGDYDYGYTF. The CDR3 nucleotides are TGCAGCGTAGGACAGGAGGGGGATTACGACTATGGCTACACCTTC.

The sample holds many counts of this clonotype. This chain joins TRBV7-3 and TRBJ2-2, with 8 bases aligning to TRBD1. This CDR3 region has 16 residues. Per germline, CDR1 SGHTA and CDR2 FQGTGA. Trimming took 5 bases from V and 0 from J; bases not matched to a gene: 5. The CDR3 bases are TGTGCCAGCAGCCCCTGGGACAGGTCGAACACCGGGGAGCTGTTTTTT. It specifies CASSPWDRSNTGELFF.

This sequence joins TRBV19 and TRBJ1-5; TRBD1 agrees at 7 bases. Germline CDR1 and CDR2: LNHDA and SQIVND (reference sequence). V lost 5 bases, J lost 1 base, and 11 bases stayed unmatched. This CDR3 has 17 amino acids. CDR3 coding DNA: TGTGCCAGTAGTGCGCTACAGGGGAGAGGAAGCAATCAGCCCCAGCATTTT. This codes for CASSALQGRGSNQPQHF.